These T cell receptor beta chains were read from a single sample in a study of regulatory T cells in long-lasting Graves disease. TCRdb redid the calling of the multiplex PCR reads with MiXCR, one entry per CDR3 protein. The sample shows 560,000 or so distinct CDR3 sequences, 15% to 20% of them seen only once. These data are also associated with another study on T cells in Graves' hyperthyroidism and ophthalmopathy.

The sample was peripheral blood mononuclear cells (PBMCs), taken at new diagnosis, from a patient treated with antithyroid drugs. The receptors shown here come from a man between 18 and 29 years old with Graves disease. The CDR3 runs from the conserved cysteine through the conserved F or W. Each record gives: clone size, D gene, J gene, V gene, CDR3 protein, CDR3 DNA. D genes are given only for firm matches. Not all rows give a size; the values are once, few, many and, for expanded clones, a class.

clone size: NA; D gene: TRBD1; J gene: TRBJ1-3; V gene: TRBV10-2; CDR3 protein: CATEDRGKSGNTIYF; CDR3 DNA: TGTGCCACGGAGGACAGGGGGAAATCTGGAAACACCATATATTTT
clone size: NA; D gene: TRBD2; J gene: TRBJ2-1; V gene: TRBV20-1; CDR3 protein: CSARNSGGSSYNEQFF; CDR3 DNA: TGCAGTGCTAGAAATAGCGGGGGAAGCTCCTACAATGAGCAGTTCTTC
clone size: few; D gene: NA; J gene: TRBJ2-1; V gene: TRBV6-1; CDR3 protein: CASEQNHEQFF; CDR3 DNA: TGTGCCAGCGAACAAAACCATGAGCAGTTCTTC
clone size: few; D gene: NA; J gene: TRBJ1-1; V gene: TRBV27; CDR3 protein: CASSLNGFSRTEKAFF; CDR3 DNA: TGTGCCAGCAGTTTAAACGGCTTCTCTAGGACCGAGAAAGCTTTCTTT
clone size: few; D gene: TRBD2; J gene: TRBJ2-3; V gene: TRBV5-1; CDR3 protein: CASSDRLAGATDTQYF; CDR3 DNA: TGCGCCAGCAGCGATAGACTAGCGGGAGCCACAGATACGCAGTATTTT
clone size: NA; D gene: TRBD2; J gene: TRBJ2-1; V gene: TRBV19; CDR3 protein: CASSPSGLVTSEQFF; CDR3 DNA: TGTGCCAGTAGTCCCTCGGGACTAGTGACTAGTGAGCAGTTCTTC
clone size: many; D gene: NA; J gene: TRBJ2-1; V gene: TRBV5-1; CDR3 protein: CASSLVRGSTYNEQFF; CDR3 DNA: TGCGCCAGCAGCTTGGTAAGGGGTTCAACCTACAATGAGCAGTTCTTC
clone size: few; D gene: TRBD2; J gene: TRBJ2-7; V gene: TRBV5-5; CDR3 protein: CASSLGLAGGPLSTGQYF; CDR3 DNA: TGTGCCAGCAGCTTGGGACTAGCGGGAGGGCCCCTCTCTACCGGGCAGTACTTC
clone size: many; D gene: NA; J gene: TRBJ1-2; V gene: TRBV7-8; CDR3 protein: CASSLVEQGLYGYTF; CDR3 DNA: TGTGCCAGCAGCTTAGTTGAGCAGGGACTCTATGGCTACACCTTC
clone size: few; D gene: NA; J gene: TRBJ2-7; V gene: TRBV2; CDR3 protein: CASGSGYGEQYF; CDR3 DNA: TGTGCCAGCGGGAGTGGGTACGGTGAGCAGTACTTC
clone size: many; D gene: TRBD1; J gene: TRBJ2-7; V gene: TRBV6-5; CDR3 protein: CASSYPNRRGPYEQYF; CDR3 DNA: TGTGCCAGCAGTTACCCGAACCGAAGGGGGCCCTACGAGCAGTACTTC
clone size: few; D gene: NA; J gene: TRBJ2-3; V gene: TRBV2; CDR3 protein: CASSSREEPDAQYF; CDR3 DNA: TGTGCCAGCAGTTCCCGGGAAGAACCAGATGCGCAGTATTTT
clone size: few; D gene: TRBD1; J gene: TRBJ2-2; V gene: TRBV7-9; CDR3 protein: CASSPLAGGSGELFF; CDR3 DNA: TGTGCCAGCAGCCCCCTGGCAGGGGGCTCCGGGGAGCTGTTTTTT
clone size: many; D gene: TRBD2; J gene: TRBJ2-7; V gene: TRBV20-1; CDR3 protein: CSASRGEGPYEQYF; CDR3 DNA: TGCAGTGCTAGTCGGGGGGAGGGCCCCTACGAGCAGTACTTC
clone size: NA; D gene: TRBD2; J gene: TRBJ2-1; V gene: TRBV7-2; CDR3 protein: CASSLEFPTSGNEQFF; CDR3 DNA: TGTGCCAGCAGCTTAGAATTTCCCACTAGCGGTAATGAGCAGTTCTTC
clone size: few; D gene: TRBD2; J gene: TRBJ2-2; V gene: TRBV12-3/TRBV12-4; CDR3 protein: CTSSPLAETPRGGELFF; CDR3 DNA: TGTACCAGCAGTCCCCTAGCGGAAACTCCGCGGGGCGGGGAGCTGTTTTTT
clone size: NA; D gene: NA; J gene: TRBJ1-3; V gene: TRBV18; CDR3 protein: CASSTAQGARNTIYF; CDR3 DNA: TGTGCCAGCTCAACCGCACAGGGAGCTAGAAACACCATATATTTT
clone size: NA; D gene: NA; J gene: TRBJ1-4; V gene: TRBV5-1; CDR3 protein: CASSLRGAGEKLFF; CDR3 DNA: TGCGCCAGCAGCTTGAGGGGCGCCGGCGAAAAACTGTTTTTT
clone size: many; D gene: NA; J gene: TRBJ2-7; V gene: TRBV5-1; CDR3 protein: CASSVKNEGYEQYF; CDR3 DNA: TGCGCCAGCAGCGTCAAGAACGAGGGATACGAGCAGTACTTC
clone size: NA; D gene: TRBD2; J gene: TRBJ2-1; V gene: TRBV5-1; CDR3 protein: CASSRGGTSGKVGMNEQFF; CDR3 DNA: TGCGCCAGCAGCCGGGGTGGGACTAGCGGGAAAGTTGGAATGAATGAGCAGTTCTTC
clone size: NA; D gene: NA; J gene: TRBJ2-1; V gene: TRBV9; CDR3 protein: CASSPIEREQFF; CDR3 DNA: TGTGCCAGCAGCCCCATAGAGCGAGAGCAGTTCTTC
clone size: many; D gene: TRBD2; J gene: TRBJ2-7; V gene: TRBV27; CDR3 protein: CASSLTRGVSSYEQYF; CDR3 DNA: TGTGCCAGCAGTCTGACCCGGGGGGTTAGCTCCTACGAGCAGTACTTC
clone size: many; D gene: TRBD2; J gene: TRBJ2-3; V gene: TRBV5-1; CDR3 protein: CASSFSPSSGRPDTQYF; CDR3 DNA: TGCGCCAGCAGCTTCTCCCCCTCTAGCGGGAGGCCAGATACGCAGTATTTT
clone size: NA; D gene: TRBD2; J gene: TRBJ2-1; V gene: TRBV9; CDR3 protein: CASSRLAGGPRINEQFF; CDR3 DNA: TGTGCCAGCAGCCGACTAGCGGGAGGGCCGAGGATCAATGAGCAGTTCTTC
clone size: many; D gene: TRBD1; J gene: TRBJ1-2; V gene: TRBV7-9; CDR3 protein: CASSARQGLSGGYTF; CDR3 DNA: TGTGCCAGCAGCGCCCGACAGGGTCTCTCAGGTGGCTACACCTTC
clone size: few; D gene: NA; J gene: TRBJ1-1; V gene: TRBV20-1; CDR3 protein: CSARDMTNTEAFF; CDR3 DNA: TGCAGTGCTAGAGACATGACGAACACTGAAGCTTTCTTT
clone size: once; D gene: TRBD1; J gene: TRBJ1-2; V gene: TRBV27; CDR3 protein: CASSPAGTGSYGYTF; CDR3 DNA: TGTGCCAGCAGTCCCGCCGGGACAGGGTCCTATGGCTACACCTTC
clone size: NA; D gene: TRBD2; J gene: TRBJ2-5; V gene: TRBV6-1; CDR3 protein: CASSPYGATSGSRGTQYF; CDR3 DNA: TGTGCCAGCAGTCCCTACGGCGCGACTAGCGGGAGCCGGGGGACCCAGTACTTC
clone size: NA; D gene: TRBD2; J gene: TRBJ2-2; V gene: TRBV5-1; CDR3 protein: CASSPREAGTGELFF; CDR3 DNA: TGCGCCAGCAGCCCCCGGGAGGCTGGCACCGGGGAGCTGTTTTTT
clone size: few; D gene: NA; J gene: TRBJ2-2; V gene: TRBV20-1; CDR3 protein: CSASNGGELFF; CDR3 DNA: TGCAGTGCTAGTAACGGCGGGGAGCTGTTTTTT
clone size: many; D gene: TRBD1; J gene: TRBJ2-7; V gene: TRBV10-3; CDR3 protein: CAISESGQGREQYF; CDR3 DNA: TGTGCCATCAGTGAGTCGGGACAGGGGAGAGAGCAGTACTTC
clone size: many; D gene: NA; J gene: TRBJ1-2; V gene: TRBV27; CDR3 protein: CASSRSGGVSRYTF; CDR3 DNA: TGTGCCAGCAGTCGCTCGGGAGGGGTTTCTCGCTACACCTTC
clone size: few; D gene: NA; J gene: TRBJ2-5; V gene: TRBV28; CDR3 protein: CTTGPPKGSRTQYF; CDR3 DNA: TGTACCACCGGTCCCCCTAAAGGGTCAAGGACCCAGTACTTC
clone size: NA; D gene: NA; J gene: TRBJ2-7; V gene: TRBV29-1; CDR3 protein: CSAQDGVYEQYF; CDR3 DNA: TGCAGCGCGCAGGACGGTGTCTACGAGCAGTACTTC
clone size: many; D gene: TRBD2; J gene: TRBJ2-1; V gene: TRBV29-1; CDR3 protein: CSVVGLAEPNYSSYNEQFF; CDR3 DNA: TGCAGCGTTGTAGGTCTAGCGGAGCCCAATTACAGCTCCTACAATGAGCAGTTCTTC
clone size: few; D gene: NA; J gene: TRBJ2-2; V gene: TRBV27; CDR3 protein: CASSFSRYTGEPFF; CDR3 DNA: TGTGCCAGCAGTTTCTCCAGGTACACCGGGGAGCCGTTTTTT
clone size: NA; D gene: TRBD2; J gene: TRBJ2-1; V gene: TRBV27; CDR3 protein: CASSYRLAGADNEQFF; CDR3 DNA: TGTGCCAGCAGTTACCGACTAGCGGGAGCCGACAATGAGCAGTTCTTC
clone size: NA; D gene: NA; J gene: TRBJ2-4; V gene: TRBV5-1; CDR3 protein: CASSPRDLPGDIQYF; CDR3 DNA: TGCGCCAGCAGCCCCCGGGACTTGCCGGGAGACATTCAGTACTTC
clone size: many; D gene: NA; J gene: TRBJ1-1; V gene: TRBV12-3/TRBV12-4; CDR3 protein: CASRLDSGTEAFF; CDR3 DNA: TGTGCCAGCAGGCTGGACAGTGGCACTGAAGCTTTCTTT
clone size: NA; D gene: NA; J gene: TRBJ2-2; V gene: TRBV18; CDR3 protein: CASSPLFTGANTGELFF; CDR3 DNA: TGTGCCAGCTCACCACTGTTTACAGGAGCGAACACCGGGGAGCTGTTTTTT
clone size: few; D gene: NA; J gene: TRBJ1-3; V gene: TRBV20-1; CDR3 protein: CSATGEGDGNTIYF; CDR3 DNA: TGCAGTGCCACCGGAGAAGGGGACGGAAACACCATATATTTT
clone size: few; D gene: TRBD1; J gene: TRBJ1-1; V gene: TRBV9; CDR3 protein: CASSPGQGKGTEAFF; CDR3 DNA: TGTGCCAGCAGCCCAGGACAGGGTAAAGGCACTGAAGCTTTCTTT
clone size: few; D gene: NA; J gene: TRBJ1-1; V gene: TRBV6-4; CDR3 protein: CASSDSGNTEAFF; CDR3 DNA: TGTGCCAGCAGTGACTCAGGGAACACTGAAGCTTTCTTT
clone size: few; D gene: NA; J gene: TRBJ1-3; V gene: TRBV5-1; CDR3 protein: CASRNGASGNTIYF; CDR3 DNA: TGCGCCAGCAGAAATGGGGCCTCTGGAAACACCATATATTTT
clone size: NA; D gene: NA; J gene: TRBJ1-4; V gene: TRBV6-1; CDR3 protein: CASPGGGEKLFF; CDR3 DNA: TGTGCCTCCCCCGGGGGGGGTGAAAAACTGTTTTTT
clone size: few; D gene: NA; J gene: TRBJ2-7; V gene: TRBV10-3; CDR3 protein: CAIGAGWGYEQYF; CDR3 DNA: TGTGCCATCGGGGCAGGGTGGGGATACGAGCAGTACTTC
clone size: many; D gene: NA; J gene: TRBJ1-5; V gene: TRBV30; CDR3 protein: CAWRAGVQPQHF; CDR3 DNA: TGTGCCTGGAGGGCAGGGGTTCAGCCCCAGCATTTT
clone size: many; D gene: TRBD1; J gene: TRBJ2-7; V gene: TRBV28; CDR3 protein: CASSLLRRGRGEQYF; CDR3 DNA: TGTGCCAGCAGTTTATTACGAAGGGGGCGCGGAGAGCAGTACTTC
clone size: many; D gene: TRBD1; J gene: TRBJ1-1; V gene: TRBV12-3/TRBV12-4; CDR3 protein: CASSFRDRPNTEAFF; CDR3 DNA: TGTGCCAGCAGTTTTCGGGACAGACCGAACACTGAAGCTTTCTTT
clone size: many; D gene: NA; J gene: TRBJ2-7; V gene: TRBV7-9; CDR3 protein: CASSLSAGTLYEQYF; CDR3 DNA: TGTGCCAGCAGCTTGTCGGCCGGGACACTTTACGAGCAGTACTTC
clone size: NA; D gene: TRBD1; J gene: TRBJ1-3; V gene: TRBV12-3/TRBV12-4; CDR3 protein: CASNPDRVISGNTIYF; CDR3 DNA: TGTGCCAGCAATCCTGACAGGGTAATCTCTGGAAACACCATATATTTT
clone size: many; D gene: NA; J gene: TRBJ2-7; V gene: TRBV7-9; CDR3 protein: CALGGGKTYEQYF; CDR3 DNA: TGTGCACTAGGGGGTGGAAAGACCTACGAGCAGTACTTC
clone size: many; D gene: NA; J gene: TRBJ2-3; V gene: TRBV12-3/TRBV12-4; CDR3 protein: CASSKQDFTLDTQYF; CDR3 DNA: TGTGCCAGCAGCAAACAGGACTTTACCCTCGATACGCAGTATTTT
clone size: many; D gene: NA; J gene: TRBJ1-5; V gene: TRBV27; CDR3 protein: CASSLFGGNQPQHF; CDR3 DNA: TGTGCCAGCAGTTTATTCGGGGGAAATCAGCCCCAGCATTTT
clone size: NA; D gene: TRBD1; J gene: TRBJ2-1; V gene: TRBV6-1; CDR3 protein: CASRSDRDEQFF; CDR3 DNA: TGTGCCAGCAGATCTGACAGGGATGAGCAGTTCTTC